This is a list of T cell receptor beta chains from one sample in a study of blood T cell repertoires in COVID-19. Measured with immunoSEQ multiplex PCR; TCRdb has only the in-frame clones, and not every one. This table has roughly 250,000 clones, around 90% appearing once. The sequencing input was PBMCs or T cells enriched from blood (not recorded which). The origin of the receptors is a woman aged 30 to 39 with acute COVID-19. Each CDR3 is given with its conserved first and last residue. The D gene is left open where the match is weak. For some rows the clone size is stated as once, few or many, or as a class when expanded; others skip it.

len	d_gene	j_gene	abundance	v_gene	CDR3nt	CDR3aa
13	NA	TRBJ2-3	many	TRBV12-3/TRBV12-4	TGTGCCAGCAGTTTTGGTTCGGGAGATACGCAGTATTTT	CASSFGSGDTQYF
11	NA	TRBJ1-1	NA	TRBV27	TGTGCCAGCAGTTTACCTCGAAACGGTTTCTTT	CASSLPRNGFF
14	TRBD1	TRBJ1-1	NA	TRBV2	TGTGCCAGCAGCGGGACAGGAAAGAACACTGAAGCTTTCTTT	CASSGTGKNTEAFF
16	TRBD2	TRBJ2-1	NA	TRBV5-1	TGCGCCAGCAGCCCCCCTCTGGGGGGGATAAACAATGAGCAGTTCTTC	CASSPPLGGINNEQFF
12	TRBD1	TRBJ2-7	few	TRBV28	TGTGCCACCTTACAGGGGTCCTACGAGCAGTACTTC	CATLQGSYEQYF
14	NA	TRBJ2-7	few	TRBV2	TGTGCCAGCAGTGTAAGTGGAAGACACTACGAGCAGTACTTC	CASSVSGRHYEQYF
16	NA	TRBJ1-1	NA	TRBV10-3	TGTGCCATCAGTGACGGGCAGGGACTAAGGGGCACTGAAGCTTTCTTT	CAISDGQGLRGTEAFF
17	TRBD1	TRBJ1-1	once	TRBV7-8	TGTGCCAGCAGCTTAGGACCGCCAGGGGGCATGAACACTGAAGCTTTCTTT	CASSLGPPGGMNTEAFF
13	NA	TRBJ1-1	once	TRBV6-1	TGTGCCAGCAGTGAAAGGGCTACAGGCCAGGCTTTCTTT	CASSERATGQAFF
16	NA	TRBJ1-3	few	TRBV4-3	TGCGCCAGCAGCCAGCAGTTAGGGGGCTCTGGAAACACCATATATTTT	CASSQQLGGSGNTIYF
14	NA	TRBJ1-2	NA	TRBV7-9	TGTGCCAGCAGCTTAGGGGCCCGGGAAGCTGGCTACACCTTC	CASSLGAREAGYTF
14	TRBD2	TRBJ2-5	NA	TRBV29-1	TGCAGCGTTGGAGTTAGCGGGAAGGGGGAGACCCAGTACTTC	CSVGVSGKGETQYF
16	TRBD2	TRBJ2-3	once	TRBV24-1	TGTGCCACCAGTGATAGTCTAGCGGGAGCCACAGATACGCAGTATTTT	CATSDSLAGATDTQYF
14	TRBD1	TRBJ2-7	NA	TRBV5-1	TGCGCCAGCAGCTTGGCGGGGACAGGGAACGAGCAGTACTTC	CASSLAGTGNEQYF
13	TRBD2	TRBJ2-5	NA	TRBV19	TGTGCCAGTAGTGCGGGAGATCAAGAGACCCAGTACTTC	CASSAGDQETQYF
15	TRBD1	TRBJ1-6	NA	TRBV2	TGTGCCAGCAGTGAGGACAGGGGGCGGGGTTCACCCCTCCACTTT	CASSEDRGRGSPLHF
16	NA	TRBJ1-3	few	TRBV7-9	TGTGCCAGCAGCTTAGCGCTGGGGAGCTCTGGAAACACCATATATTTT	CASSLALGSSGNTIYF
18	TRBD1	TRBJ2-3	NA	TRBV11-2	TGTGCCAGCAGCTTGGGCCCAGTGGGACAGGGAGGGCCAGATACGCAGTATTTT	CASSLGPVGQGGPDTQYF
13	NA	TRBJ2-1	NA	TRBV5-1	TGCGCCAGCAGCTTGGATCTAGCAGGTGAGCAGTTCTTC	CASSLDLAGEQFF
11	NA	TRBJ2-1	NA	TRBV29-1	TGCAGCGAGTTACAGGGTAATGAGCAGTTCTTC	CSELQGNEQFF
18	TRBD1	TRBJ1-4	NA	TRBV2	TGTGCCAGCAGTGAGAGTCCCACAGGGGAAAGGGCTAATGAAAAACTGTTTTTT	CASSESPTGERANEKLFF
11	NA	TRBJ2-5	NA	TRBV5-1	TGCGCCAGCAGGGAGGGAGAGACCCAGTACTTC	CASREGETQYF
14	TRBD1	TRBJ1-6	NA	TRBV2	TGTGCCAGCAGTGTACAGGGGCGGAATTCACCCCTCCACTTT	CASSVQGRNSPLHF
14	TRBD2	TRBJ2-7	many	TRBV27	TGTGCCAGCAGACTTCTAGCGGGAAAGTACGAGCAGTACTTC	CASRLLAGKYEQYF
13	NA	TRBJ1-6	once	TRBV6-5	TGTGCCAGCAGTTACCTCACGGATTCACCCCTCCACTTT	CASSYLTDSPLHF
16	TRBD1	TRBJ1-4	NA	TRBV9	TGTGCCAGCAGCGTAGCTGGGGGACAGGGTAATGAAAAACTGTTTTTT	CASSVAGGQGNEKLFF
17	TRBD1	TRBJ2-5	NA	TRBV7-2	TGTGCCAGCAGCTTCGACTCGTCCCGGGACAGTTGGGAGACCCAGTACTTC	CASSFDSSRDSWETQYF